Presented here are 32 T cell receptor beta chains from one specimen sequenced in a study of blood T cell repertoires in COVID-19. The table came from immunoSEQ multiplex PCR; TCRdb's copy has only in-frame clones and leaves some out. Of fewer than 100,000 clones detected, approximately 85% appear once; the ten largest clones hold roughly 9.6%. Sequencing was performed on peripheral blood. These receptors originate from a man aged 45-65 years with COVID-19, enrolled during active disease.

V usage is TRBV11-1 and J usage is TRBJ2-5; the D gene is possibly TRBD2 (6 bases). The CDR3 spans 15 residues. The ends were cut back, 5 bases at V and 5 bases at J, with 18 bases in the middle. Germline CDR1 SGHAT, CDR2 FQDESV (reference sequence). The CDR3 nucleotides read TGTGCCAGCAGCCGAAATCGGGGGTCACGGGAGACCCAGTACTTC. This gives the protein CASSRNRGSRETQYF.

This chain connects TRBV5-1 to TRBJ2-3; D unclear. This CDR3 has 13 residues. V shed 5 bases and J shed 7 bases, with 14 bases lying between them. Germline V gives CDR1 SGHRS, CDR2 YFSETQ. In DNA, the CDR3 is TGCGCCAGCAGTCTCGTGTCTAGAAATACGCAGTATTTT. Amino acids: CASSLVSRNTQYF. The full variable domain, completed using reference TRBV5-1 and TRBJ2-3, is KAGVTQTPRYLIKTRGQQVTLSCSPISGHRSVSWYQQTPGQGLQFLFEYFSETQRNKGNFPGRFSGRQFSNSRSEMNVSTLELGDSALYLCASSLVSRNTQYFGPGTRLTVL.

The rearrangement uses TRBV7-2 and TRBJ1-5, with D hard to call. CDR3 size: 12 residues. Trimming took off 1 base at V and 7 bases at J, with 5 bases between the two ends. Germline CDR1 is SGHTA and CDR2 is FQGNSA. For the CDR3, the DNA is TGTGCCAGCAGCTTAGGGGCCCAGCCCCAGCATTTT. Translating gives CASSLGAQPQHF.

This clone was seen a single time. This chain links TRBV2 with TRBJ1-3; D might be TRBD1 (6 bases). Germline CDR1 reads SNHLY; CDR2 reads FYNNEI. The CDR3 is 16 amino acids. V lost 1 base and J 0 bases, leaving 10 bases between the germline ends. This CDR3 is CASSEGAGASGNTIYF. The CDR3 nucleotides read TGTGCCAGCAGTGAAGGTGCGGGGGCCTCTGGAAACACCATATATTTT.

The chain is built from TRBV7-2 and TRBJ1-4; 8 bases align to TRBD1. This CDR3 contains 13 residues. V dropped 5 bases and J dropped 8; count of bases not matched to a gene: 4. The germline CDR1 and CDR2 sequences are SGHTA and FQGNSA. CDR3 sequence (DNA): TGTGCCAGCAGCACGACAGGGGCCGAAAAACTGTTTTTT. Its protein is CASSTTGAEKLFF.

The chain joins TRBV2 to TRBJ1-1; TRBD1 aligns across 7 bases. There are 15 residues in the CDR3. With V trimmed by 5 bases and J by 1 base, 7 bases remained unmatched. CDR1 and CDR2 (germline): SNHLY, FYNNEI. CDR3 bases: TGTGCCAGCAGTTACGCAGCAGGGGGGAACACTGAAGCTTTCTTT. It translates to CASSYAAGGNTEAFF.

The chain is built from TRBV14 and TRBJ2-2; 7 bases match TRBD2. V was pared by 3 bases and J by 4 bases, with 5 bases of the junction left unmatched. This CDR3 contains 15 residues. Germline V gene sequence: CDR1 SGHDN, CDR2 FVKESK. Written as DNA, the CDR3 is TGTGCCAGCAGCCAGGGCGGCGGGAGCACCGGGGAGCTGTTTTTT. Protein product: CASSQGGGSTGELFF.

This chain connects TRBV19 to TRBJ2-7, with 7 positions matching TRBD1. The CDR3 totals 14 residues. After removal of 6 bases from V and 2 bases from J, the junction contained 7 bases not matched to a gene. The germline V gene encodes CDR1 LNHDA and CDR2 SQIVND (reference sequence). The CDR3 nucleotides are TGTGCCAGTAGCCCGGGACAGCAAGCCTACGAGCAGTACTTC. It is translated as CASSPGQQAYEQYF.

A single count supports this clone. V usage is TRBV7-2 and J usage is TRBJ1-5; 8 positions agree with TRBD1. The CDR3 has 16 residues. Germline CDR1 and CDR2: SGHTA and FQGNSA. With V trimmed by 1 base and J by 2 bases, 4 bases remained unmatched. The CDR3 DNA reads TGTGCCAGCAGCTTAGGCAGGGGGCGAGGCAATCAGCCCCAGCATTTT. It specifies CASSLGRGRGNQPQHF.

The chain employs TRBV20-1 and TRBJ2-3, with D uncertain. This CDR3 has 13 amino acids. V was trimmed by 3 bases and J by 6 bases, leaving 13 bases between them. Germline V CDR1 and CDR2: DFQATT, SNEGSKA (reference sequence). The CDR3 DNA reads as TGCAGTGCTAGTTCGGTGAATCCGGATACGCAGTATTTT. It codes for CSASSVNPDTQYF.

The chain recombines TRBV19 with TRBJ2-5; the match to TRBD1 covers 9 bases. Germline CDR1 LNHDA, CDR2 SQIVND (reference sequence). This CDR3 is 14 amino acids long. With 1 base clipped from V and 9 bases from J, the junction kept 6 bases outside the gene matches. The CDR3 loop reads CASSIGQGEMAQYF. CDR3 coding DNA: TGTGCCAGTAGTATAGGACAGGGGGAAATGGCCCAGTACTTC. The full variable domain, its missing parts supplied by reference TRBV19 and TRBJ2-5, is DGGITQSPKYLFRKEGQNVTLSCEQNLNHDAMYWYRQDPGQGLRLIYYSQIVNDFQKGDIAEGYSVSREKKESFPLTVTSAQKNPTAFYLCASSIGQGEMAQYFGPGTRLLVL.

The chain's CDR3 is CASSPDNLSYEQYF. CDR3 nucleotide sequence: TGTGCCAGCAGCCCGGACAACCTTTCCTACGAGCAGTACTTC. The J gene is TRBJ2-7, the V gene TRBV7-8; tentative D call: TRBD1 (5 bases). V lost 5 bases and J 1 base, leaving 12 bases between the germline ends. CDR3 size: 14 residues. Germline V gene data show CDR1 as SGHVS and CDR2 as FQNEAQ.

V and J are TRBV5-8 and TRBJ2-1; D gene uncertain. The germline V gene has CDR1 SGHTS and CDR2 YDEGEE. The CDR3 is 11 amino acids. V dropped 2 bases and J dropped 6 bases, with 3 bases sitting between them. CDR3 in amino acids: CASSFSNEQFF. CDR3 DNA sequence: TGTGCCAGCAGCTTCAGCAATGAGCAGTTCTTC. Full variable domain (remainder filled in from reference TRBV5-8 and TRBJ2-1): EAGVTQSPTHLIKTRGQQATLRCSPISGHTSVYWYQQALGLGLQFLLWYDEGEERNRGNFPPRFSGRQFPNYSSELNVNALELEDSALYLCASSFSNEQFFGPGTRLTVL.

The genes are TRBV5-1 and TRBJ1-1; D remains unclear. From germline, CDR1 is SGHRS and CDR2 YFSETQ. The CDR3 runs 13 residues. Trimming removed 4 bases from V and 0 bases from J, with 7 bases in between. As DNA, the CDR3 is TGCGCCAGCAGCCAGGATCTGAACACTGAAGCTTTCTTT. Its translation: CASSQDLNTEAFF.

This clone was counted a single time. The chain links TRBV7-2 to TRBJ1-1; TRBD1 might be the D (5 bases). V lost 5 bases and J 3 bases, leaving 16 bases between the germline ends. This CDR3 has 15 amino acids. CDR1 and CDR2 from the germline V gene are SGHTA and FQGNSA. The CDR3: CASSPLAGKDTEAFF. CDR3 sequence (DNA): TGTGCCAGCAGCCCTCTGGCAGGGAAAGACACTGAAGCTTTCTTT.

V is TRBV2 and J is TRBJ1-5; D possibly corresponds to TRBD1 (5 bases). CDR1 SNHLY and CDR2 FYNNEI come from the germline V gene. The length of the CDR3 is 17 residues. V dropped 6 bases and J dropped 5 bases, with 23 bases sitting between them. In DNA form, the CDR3 reads TGTGCCAGCAGACAAAGCTTGTTTGGAGGGACGCATCAGCCCCAGCATTTT. Translating it yields CASRQSLFGGTHQPQHF.

The chain couples TRBV6-4 to TRBJ2-1, with D possibly being TRBD2 (6 bases). CDR1 is MRHNA and CDR2 is SNTAGT in the germline V gene. The CDR3 sequence is 15 residues long. V dropped 3 bases and J dropped 7 bases, with 16 bases sitting between them. The CDR3 nucleotides read TGTGCCAGCAGTGAGGATGGGGGGTCCAGGAATGAGCAGTTCTTC. This translates into CASSEDGGSRNEQFF.

The V call is TRBV29-1, the J call TRBJ2-7; 8 bases fit TRBD1. After removal of 5 bases from V and 0 bases from J, the junction contained 6 bases not matched to a gene. CDR3 length: 14 residues. The germline V gene encodes CDR1 SQVTM and CDR2 ANQGSEA. The DNA for the CDR3 is TGCAGCGTTCAACAGGGGGTTAGCTCCTACGAGCAGTACTTC. It specifies CSVQQGVSSYEQYF.

The V and J genes are TRBV6-1 and TRBJ2-1; TRBD2 agrees at 7 bases. With 2 bases clipped from V and 8 bases from J, the junction kept 9 bases outside the gene matches. The CDR3 sequence is 15 residues long. Germline assignment: CDR1 MNHNS and CDR2 SASEGT. The CDR3: CASSEKAGRRDEQFF. DNA of the CDR3: TGTGCCAGCAGTGAAAAAGCCGGGAGGAGGGATGAGCAGTTCTTC.

The genes are TRBV6-5 and TRBJ2-7; no firm D call. Per the germline V gene, CDR1 is MNHEY and CDR2 is SVGAGI. Between the trimmed V and J ends, which lost 6 bases and 0 bases, there was a span of 15 bases. The length of the CDR3 is 15 residues. The CDR3, as DNA: TGTGCCAGCAGGCCCAGGTTCTCAAGCTCCTACGAGCAGTACTTC. This gives the protein CASRPRFSSSYEQYF.

V is TRBV30 and J is TRBJ2-7, with TRBD1 matching over 7 bases. Germline CDR1 is GTSNPN and CDR2 is SVGIG (reference sequence). There are 13 residues in the CDR3. V trimming: 3 bases; J trimming: 1 base; junction bases outside the gene matches: 3. The CDR3 region is CAWRSGGSYEQYF. In DNA form, the CDR3 reads TGTGCCTGGAGGTCAGGGGGTTCCTACGAGCAGTACTTC.

The V and J genes are TRBV4-1 and TRBJ1-5; D is ambiguous. Trimming cost V 3 bases and J 6 bases, with 18 bases left between them. CDR1 is MGHRA, CDR2 YSYEKL, per germline. This CDR3 is built from 16 residues. In DNA, the CDR3 is TGCGCCAGCAGCCAGGCCATGGGTTCCCGGGGTCAGCCCCAGCATTTT. Translation gives CASSQAMGSRGQPQHF.

V usage is TRBV11-2 and J usage is TRBJ1-2, with 10 bases fitting TRBD1. The V and J ends lost 2 bases and 2 bases, in that order; junction bases with no gene match: 2. The CDR3 contains 15 residues. From germline, CDR1 is SGHAT and CDR2 FQNNGV. The CDR3 DNA sequence: TGTGCCAGCAGCTTATCGGGACAGGGGAACTATGGCTACACCTTC. This codes for CASSLSGQGNYGYTF.

J is TRBJ2-1 and V is TRBV5-1; no definite D call. Germline V gene sequence: CDR1 SGHRS, CDR2 YFSETQ. The V end lost 2 bases, the J end lost 8 bases, and 8 bases lay between the germline ends. The CDR3 consists of 12 residues. The CDR3 spells CASSLVDHEQFF. CDR3 coding DNA: TGCGCCAGCAGCTTAGTAGATCATGAGCAGTTCTTC.

This clone is a singleton in its sample. The V gene is TRBV7-8, the J gene TRBJ2-5; 8 bases fit TRBD2. Trimming cost V 5 bases and J 5 bases; bases outside gene matches: 7. This CDR3 is 14 amino acids long. Per germline, CDR1 SGHVS and CDR2 FQNEAQ. CDR3 in amino acids: CASSPAGVGETQYF. The DNA of the CDR3 is TGTGCCAGCAGCCCAGCGGGAGTCGGGGAGACCCAGTACTTC.

This clone came up many times. The chain joins TRBV10-3 to TRBJ1-2, with TRBD1 matching over 9 bases. Germline lookup yields CDR1 ENHRY and CDR2 SYGVKD. V shed 6 bases and J 8 bases; nucleotides not matched to a gene: 4. The CDR3 contains 12 residues. The CDR3 sequence is CAISRTGEGYTF. CDR3 coding DNA: TGTGCCATCAGCAGGACAGGGGAGGGCTACACCTTC.

This clone has more than one count but fewer than ten. This chain joins TRBV14 and TRBJ2-2; D call uncertain. This CDR3 has 13 amino acids. V was cut by 1 base and J by 7 bases, with 7 bases left in between. CDR1 and CDR2 (germline): SGHDN, FVKESK. The CDR3 is CASSQAVHGELFF. Written as DNA, the CDR3 is TGTGCCAGCAGCCAAGCGGTCCACGGGGAGCTGTTTTTT.

V usage is TRBV18 and J usage is TRBJ2-2, with D tentatively TRBD1 (5 bases). V lost 3 bases, J lost 1 base, and 12 bases lay in between. The V gene's germline CDR1 is KGHSH and CDR2 LQKENI. CDR3 size: 16 residues. The CDR3 reads CASSPIRVRNTGELFF. CDR3 DNA: TGTGCCAGCTCACCTATCAGGGTTAGGAACACCGGGGAGCTGTTTTTT.

The chain employs TRBV3-1 (or the pseudogene TRBV3-2) and TRBJ2-1; D is ambiguous. Germline CDR1 is LGHDT and CDR2 is YNNKEL (reference sequence). Trimming cost V 4 bases and J 2 bases, with 12 bases left between them. CDR3 size: 15 residues. The CDR3 region is CASSPSAVPYNEQFF. Written as DNA, the CDR3 is TGTGCCAGCAGCCCCTCGGCGGTACCCTACAATGAGCAGTTCTTC.

J is TRBJ2-7 and V is TRBV7-9; 8 bases are shared with TRBD1. The germline CDR1 and CDR2 sequences are SEHNR and FQNEAQ (reference sequence). V was pared by 2 bases and J by 6 bases, with 6 bases of the junction left unmatched. The CDR3 sequence is 14 residues long. The DNA for the CDR3 is TGTGCCAGCAGCTTATGGACAGGGAAGGTCGAGCAGTACTTC. Translated: CASSLWTGKVEQYF.

The CDR3 reads CASSPTSGDTEAFF. CDR3 nucleotides: TGTGCCAGCTCTCCAACCTCAGGGGACACTGAAGCTTTCTTT. The V call is TRBV18, the J call TRBJ1-1; D perhaps matches TRBD1 (6 bases). CDR1 and CDR2 (germline): KGHSH, LQKENI. The CDR3 extends over 14 amino acids. Between the trimmed V and J ends, which lost 6 bases and 3 bases, there was a span of 14 bases.

The genes are TRBV19 and TRBJ2-5; 10 bases agree with TRBD2. This CDR3 region has 17 residues. Germline values: CDR1 LNHDA, CDR2 SQIVND (reference sequence). V was clipped by 5 bases and J by 2 bases; unmatched bases: 11. CDR3 in amino acids: CASSGLRRSGRQETQYF. DNA of the CDR3: TGTGCCAGTAGTGGGTTAAGGCGTAGCGGGAGGCAAGAGACCCAGTACTTC.